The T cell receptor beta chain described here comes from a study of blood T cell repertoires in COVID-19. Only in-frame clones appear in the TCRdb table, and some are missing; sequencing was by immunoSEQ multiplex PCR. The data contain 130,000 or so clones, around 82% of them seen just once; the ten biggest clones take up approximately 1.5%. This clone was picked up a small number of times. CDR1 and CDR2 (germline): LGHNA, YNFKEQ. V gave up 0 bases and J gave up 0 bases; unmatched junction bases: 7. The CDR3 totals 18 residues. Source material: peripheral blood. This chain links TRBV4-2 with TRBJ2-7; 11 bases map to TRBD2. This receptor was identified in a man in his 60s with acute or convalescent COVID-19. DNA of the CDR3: TGTGCCAGCAGCCAAGAGCTAGCGGGAGGATTTAACTCCTACGAGCAGTACTTC. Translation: CASSQELAGGFNSYEQYF.